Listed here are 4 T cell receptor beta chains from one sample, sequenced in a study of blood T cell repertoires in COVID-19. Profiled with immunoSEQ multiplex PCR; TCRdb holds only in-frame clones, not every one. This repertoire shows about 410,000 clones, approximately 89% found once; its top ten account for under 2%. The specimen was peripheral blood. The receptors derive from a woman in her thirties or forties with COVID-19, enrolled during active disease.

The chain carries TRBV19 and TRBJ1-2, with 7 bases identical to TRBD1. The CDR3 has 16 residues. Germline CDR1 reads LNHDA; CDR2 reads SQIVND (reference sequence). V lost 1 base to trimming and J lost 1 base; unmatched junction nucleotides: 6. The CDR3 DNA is TGTGCCAGTAGTATAGGACAGGGCGCCTTTAACTATGGCTACACCTTC. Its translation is CASSIGQGAFNYGYTF.

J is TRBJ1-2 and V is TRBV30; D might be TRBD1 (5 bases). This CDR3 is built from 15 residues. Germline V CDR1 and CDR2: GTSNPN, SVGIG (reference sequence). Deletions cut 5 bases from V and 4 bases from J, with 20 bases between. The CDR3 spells CAWAPPDRLAYGYTF. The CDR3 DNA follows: TGTGCCTGGGCCCCCCCCGACAGACTTGCCTATGGCTACACCTTC.

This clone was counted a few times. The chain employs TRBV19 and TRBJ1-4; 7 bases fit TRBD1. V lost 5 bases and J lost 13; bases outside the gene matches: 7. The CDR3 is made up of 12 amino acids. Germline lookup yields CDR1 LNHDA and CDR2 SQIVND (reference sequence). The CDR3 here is CASSPDRLGLFF. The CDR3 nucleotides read TGTGCCAGTAGTCCGGACAGGCTAGGACTGTTTTTT.

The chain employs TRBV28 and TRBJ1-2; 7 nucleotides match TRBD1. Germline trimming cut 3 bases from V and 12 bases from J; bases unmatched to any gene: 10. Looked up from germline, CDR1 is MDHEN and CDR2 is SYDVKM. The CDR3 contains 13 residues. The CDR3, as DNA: TGTGCCAGCAGTTTGGGACAGATCGCATCTAACACCTTC. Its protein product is CASSLGQIASNTF.